A selection of T cell receptor beta chains follows, all from one sample in a study of T cells after yellow fever vaccination. TCRdb called the 5' RACE reads again in MiXCR, with one record for every CDR3 protein. The sample lists 500,000 to 650,000 distinct CDR3 sequences, less than 20% occurring once. Here the sequenced sample was PBMCs, taken more than 4 days after the first yellow fever vaccination. The receptors derive from a young man who received the YFV17D yellow fever vaccine. Each CDR3 is given with its conserved first and last residue.

CDR3aa: CASSEAQNTEAFF
v_gene: TRBV9

CDR3aa: CASSKVNTGELFF
v_gene: TRBV19

CDR3aa: CAGGGFGVYEQYF
v_gene: TRBV30

CDR3aa: CAWSRRAYEQYF
v_gene: TRBV30

CDR3aa: CASTLTGAADTQYF
v_gene: TRBV7-9

CDR3aa: CASSWVVGTEAFF
v_gene: TRBV28

CDR3aa: CASSRETGVGTEAFF
v_gene: TRBV6-1

CDR3aa: CSARDPGRSYNEQFF
v_gene: TRBV20-1

CDR3aa: CAISEEGANYGYTF
v_gene: TRBV10-3

CDR3aa: CASSEFAGNTIYF
v_gene: TRBV19

CDR3aa: CASSDRGNTIYF
v_gene: TRBV9

CDR3aa: CASEGGGNPEAFF
v_gene: TRBV12-3/TRBV12-4

CDR3aa: CAWSVKGLDEQYF
v_gene: TRBV30

CDR3aa: CASSPLYRPSNQPQHF
v_gene: TRBV28

CDR3aa: CASSFRVLENTEAFF
v_gene: TRBV7-9